This is a list of T cell receptor beta chains from one sample in a study of cytomegalovirus exposure and HLA in healthy donors. Sequencing was performed with immunoSEQ multiplex PCR; in TCRdb, only in-frame clones are kept and a portion is missing. The sample lists 80,000 to 95,000 clones, more than 75% occurring once. The sequenced material came from PBMCs. The receptors were gathered from a man aged 30-40 years in good health and CMV-seropositive. The CDR3 runs from the conserved cysteine through the conserved F or W. A D gene is named only where the DNA matches it firmly. Not all rows give a size; the values are once, few, many and, for expanded clones, a class.

j_gene | v_gene | d_gene | abundance | CDR3aa | CDR3nt
TRBJ1-2 | TRBV30 | - | - | CAWSGIGDGYTF | TGTGCCTGGAGTGGAATAGGGGATGGCTACACCTTC
TRBJ2-1 | TRBV25-1 | - | - | CASSKREEYNEQFF | TGTGCCAGCAGTAAGAGGGAGGAATACAATGAGCAGTTCTTC
TRBJ1-1 | TRBV18 | - | - | CASSRDRTMNTEAFF | TGTGCCAGCTCCCGAGACAGGACGATGAACACTGAAGCTTTCTTT
TRBJ1-1 | TRBV15 | - | - | CATSREQGVANTEAFF | TGTGCCACCAGCAGAGAACAAGGGGTAGCGAACACTGAAGCTTTCTTT
TRBJ2-7 | TRBV19 | TRBD2 | - | CATARASGNYEQYF | TGTGCCACCGCGAGGGCTAGCGGCAACTACGAGCAGTACTTC
TRBJ2-1 | TRBV6-5 | - | - | CASSSGYNEQFF | TGTGCCAGCAGTTCCGGTTACAATGAGCAGTTCTTC
TRBJ1-1 | TRBV7-8 | - | - | CASSLGTGYVNTEAFF | TGTGCCAGCAGCTTAGGAACAGGATATGTGAACACTGAAGCTTTCTTT
TRBJ1-2 | TRBV7-9 | - | - | CASRGEDGYTF | TGTGCCAGCAGGGGTGAGGATGGCTACACCTTC
TRBJ1-5 | TRBV19 | - | few | CASSWSSDQPQHF | TGTGCCAGTAGTTGGAGCAGCGATCAGCCCCAGCATTTT
TRBJ2-3 | TRBV21-1 | - | - | CASSKGQGHTDTQYF | TGTGCCAGCAGCAAGGGACAGGGGCACACAGATACGCAGTATTTT
TRBJ2-1 | TRBV27 | TRBD1 | - | CASKPGQGFYNEQFF | TGTGCCAGCAAGCCGGGACAGGGCTTTTACAATGAGCAGTTCTTC
TRBJ2-1 | TRBV11-2 | TRBD2 | - | CASSLELAAYNEQFF | TGTGCCAGCAGCTTAGAACTAGCGGCTTACAATGAGCAGTTCTTC
TRBJ2-3 | TRBV27 | - | - | CASRSRGRDTQYF | TGTGCCAGCAGATCGCGGGGGCGGGATACGCAGTATTTT
TRBJ1-3 | TRBV5-1 | - | - | CASSEGAGNTIYF | TGCGCCAGCAGCGAGGGGGCTGGAAACACCATATATTTT
TRBJ1-1 | TRBV30 | TRBD1 | once | CAGFNRDRGLNTEAFF | TGTGCCGGCTTTAATCGGGACAGGGGGCTGAACACTGAAGCTTTCTTT
TRBJ2-1 | TRBV27 | TRBD2 | once | CASEISGSSRGEQFF | TGTGCCAGCGAGATTAGCGGGAGCTCCCGGGGGGAGCAGTTCTTC
TRBJ2-7 | TRBV6-1 | - | - | CASSDGGTYEQYF | TGTGCCAGCAGTGATGGCGGCACCTACGAGCAGTACTTC
TRBJ1-2 | TRBV4-1 | TRBD1 | - | CASSQGDRVQGYTF | TGCGCCAGCAGCCAAGGGGACAGGGTTCAAGGCTACACCTTC
TRBJ2-7 | TRBV11-3 | TRBD2 | - | CASSFSGRGDEQYF | TGTGCCAGCAGCTTTTCCGGGAGGGGCGACGAGCAGTACTTC
TRBJ2-1 | TRBV7-9 | TRBD2 | - | CASSSLAGDEQFF | TGTGCCAGCAGCTCCCTAGCGGGAGATGAGCAGTTCTTC
TRBJ2-2 | TRBV9 | TRBD2 | - | CASSVRGSATGELFF | TGTGCCAGCAGCGTGCGCGGGAGTGCCACCGGGGAGCTGTTTTTT
TRBJ2-1 | TRBV6-6 | TRBD1 | - | CASRQGSSYNEQFF | TGTGCCAGCAGACAGGGGAGCTCCTACAATGAGCAGTTCTTC
TRBJ2-3 | TRBV10-1 | - | - | CASSGGLGDTQYF | TGCGCCAGCAGTGGGGGACTTGGAGATACGCAGTATTTT
TRBJ2-3 | TRBV11-3 | TRBD1 | few | CASSIDRAPTDTQYF | TGTGCCAGCAGCATCGACAGGGCCCCCACAGATACGCAGTATTTT
TRBJ2-7 | TRBV28 | - | once | CASSLSGLHYEQYF | TGTGCCAGCAGTTTATCTGGACTACACTACGAGCAGTACTTC
TRBJ2-7 | TRBV4-1 | - | - | CASSQVPRGSYYEQYF | TGCGCCAGCAGCCAAGTCCCTCGCGGCAGTTATTACGAGCAGTACTTC
TRBJ2-2 | TRBV6-6 | TRBD1 | - | CASSGGTGALPFF | TGTGCCAGCAGTGGGGGGACAGGGGCTCTCCCGTTTTTT
TRBJ2-3 | TRBV7-2 | TRBD2 | once | CASSLDGTSGSNTQYF | TGTGCCAGCAGCTTAGACGGGACTAGCGGGAGTAATACGCAGTATTTT
TRBJ2-1 | TRBV5-1 | - | - | CASSSKRGSRYNEQFF | TGCGCCAGCAGCTCCAAAAGGGGGAGCCGGTACAATGAGCAGTTCTTC
TRBJ2-7 | TRBV5-1 | TRBD1 | - | CASSLEFDRVNSYEQYF | TGCGCCAGCAGCTTGGAATTCGACAGGGTAAACTCCTACGAGCAGTACTTC
TRBJ1-5 | TRBV7-9 | - | few | CASSLETGNQPQHF | TGTGCCAGCAGCTTAGAAACAGGAAATCAGCCCCAGCATTTT
TRBJ2-7 | TRBV4-1 | TRBD2 | once | CASSQSVAGTYEQYF | TGCGCCAGCAGCCAGTCTGTAGCGGGAACCTACGAGCAGTACTTC
TRBJ2-5 | TRBV18 | - | - | CATSTRAGQETQYF | TGTGCCACTTCAACCCGGGCGGGGCAAGAGACCCAGTACTTC
TRBJ2-5 | TRBV4-1 | TRBD2 | - | CASSLAGDGETQYF | TGCGCCAGCAGCCTAGCGGGAGACGGGGAGACCCAGTACTTC
TRBJ1-1 | TRBV30 | TRBD1 | few | CAWHRDSNTEAFF | TGTGCCTGGCACCGGGACAGCAACACTGAAGCTTTCTTT
TRBJ2-7 | TRBV4-1 | TRBD1 | - | CASSQDLGTGGLYEQYF | TGCGCCAGCAGCCAAGATCTCGGTACAGGGGGCTTGTACGAGCAGTACTTC
TRBJ2-7 | TRBV4-1 | TRBD1 | once | CASSQDPGQGGYEQYF | TGCGCCAGCAGCCAAGATCCGGGACAGGGGGGCTACGAGCAGTACTTC
TRBJ2-3 | TRBV9 | TRBD2 | - | CASSVRESPDTQYF | TGTGCCAGCAGCGTGCGGGAGTCCCCAGATACGCAGTATTTT
TRBJ2-3 | TRBV7-3 | TRBD1 | - | CASSYGTGRDTQYF | TGTGCCAGCAGCTACGGGACAGGAAGAGATACGCAGTATTTT
TRBJ1-3 | TRBV4-1 | TRBD1 | - | CASSLGTGVPSGNTIYF | TGCGCCAGCAGCCTGGGGACAGGGGTCCCCTCTGGAAACACCATATATTTT
TRBJ1-2 | TRBV2 | - | - | CASSWTENYGYTF | TGTGCCAGCAGCTGGACAGAGAACTATGGCTACACCTTC
TRBJ1-1 | TRBV27 | TRBD1 | - | CASLKGQGYTEAFF | TGTGCCAGCCTAAAAGGACAGGGATACACTGAAGCTTTCTTT
TRBJ2-1 | TRBV7-2 | - | - | CASSLQRYEQFF | TGTGCCAGCAGCTTACAGCGATATGAGCAGTTCTTC
TRBJ2-7 | TRBV27 | TRBD1 | - | CASSLSDRGREQYF | TGTGCCAGCAGTTTATCGGACAGGGGGCGCGAGCAGTACTTC
TRBJ2-5 | TRBV5-1 | - | - | CASSRQEETQYF | TGCGCCAGCAGCCGACAAGAGGAGACCCAGTACTTC
TRBJ2-7 | TRBV28 | TRBD1 | - | CASSPMKGQSTYEQYF | TGTGCCAGCAGTCCTATGAAGGGACAGAGTACCTACGAGCAGTACTTC
TRBJ2-2 | TRBV4-2 | TRBD2 | - | CASSLTSGTDTGELFF | TGTGCCAGCAGCCTGACTAGCGGGACAGACACCGGGGAGCTGTTTTTT
TRBJ1-2 | TRBV4-1 | - | - | CASSQDLGMTNGYTF | TGCGCCAGCAGCCAAGATCTGGGGATGACTAACGGCTACACCTTC